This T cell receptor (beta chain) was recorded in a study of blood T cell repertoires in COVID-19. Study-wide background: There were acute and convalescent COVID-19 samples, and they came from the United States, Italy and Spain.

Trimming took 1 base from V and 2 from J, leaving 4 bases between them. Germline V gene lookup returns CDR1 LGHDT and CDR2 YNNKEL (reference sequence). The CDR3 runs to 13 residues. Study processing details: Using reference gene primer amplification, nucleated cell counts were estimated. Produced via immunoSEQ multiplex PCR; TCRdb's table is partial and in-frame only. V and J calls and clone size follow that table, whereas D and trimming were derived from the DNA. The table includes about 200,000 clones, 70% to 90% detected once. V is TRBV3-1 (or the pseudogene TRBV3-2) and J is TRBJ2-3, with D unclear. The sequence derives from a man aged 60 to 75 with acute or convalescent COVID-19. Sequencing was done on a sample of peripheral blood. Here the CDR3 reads CASSQGLTDTQYF. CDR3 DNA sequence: TGTGCCAGCAGCCAAGGACTCACAGATACGCAGTATTTT.